One sample yielded the 19 T cell receptor beta chains listed below, sequenced in a study of blood T cell repertoires in COVID-19. TCRdb keeps only in-frame clones here, not all; method: immunoSEQ multiplex PCR. The table shows approximately 98,000 clones, with 88% occurring only once. Sequenced: peripheral blood. These receptors all stem from a human donor in a cohort sampled during active COVID-19.

The chain has TRBV9 and TRBJ2-5; a possible D gene is TRBD2 (5 bases). Germline V gene data show CDR1 as SGDLS and CDR2 as YYNGEE. This CDR3 has 14 residues. V lost 6 bases, J lost 5 bases, and 17 bases lay in between. For the CDR3, the DNA is TGTGCCAGCATTGGTACTCTACGCGGGGAGACCCAGTACTTC. Encoded protein: CASIGTLRGETQYF. The full variable domain, in which reference TRBV9 and TRBJ2-5 provide the parts outside the CDR3, is DSGVTQTPKHLITATGQRVTLRCSPRSGDLSVYWYQQSLDQGLQFLIQYYNGEERAKGNILERFSAQQFPDLHSELNLSSLELGDSALYFCASIGTLRGETQYFGPGTRLLVL.

This clone was recorded only once. This chain uses TRBV4-1 with TRBJ2-7; D not certain. Per the germline V gene, CDR1 is MGHRA and CDR2 is YSYEKL. Trimming removed 4 bases from V and 0 bases from J, with 10 bases in between. The CDR3 spans 14 residues. The CDR3 DNA reads as TGCGCCAGCAGCCCGTCCCTATTCTCCTACGAGCAGTACTTC. Protein: CASSPSLFSYEQYF.

The V and J genes are TRBV6-4 and TRBJ1-2; D not certain. The length of the CDR3 is 15 residues. Trimming stripped 7 bases from V and 4 bases from J, with 19 bases between. CDR1 and CDR2 from the germline V gene are MRHNA and SNTAGT. CDR3 residues: CASTRLTEIGYGYTF. The DNA of the CDR3 is TGTGCCAGCACCCGGTTGACGGAGATCGGCTATGGCTACACCTTC.

The rearrangement uses TRBV7-8 and TRBJ2-7; TRBD1 matches at 9 bases. J gave up 3 bases and V 6 bases, and 9 bases lay outside the gene matches. Germline V gives CDR1 SGHVS, CDR2 FQNEAQ. This CDR3 has 15 amino acids. The CDR3 DNA reads TGTGCCAGCAGGCCAATCGGGACAGGGAACTACGAGCAGTACTTC. Translating it yields CASRPIGTGNYEQYF.

This clone came up a few times. The rearrangement joins TRBV19 to TRBJ2-1; 13 bases map to TRBD2. The CDR3 spans 16 residues. Trimming at V came to 6 bases and at J to 9 bases, leaving 11 bases not matched to a gene. Germline V lookup: CDR1 LNHDA, CDR2 SQIVND (reference sequence). DNA for the CDR3: TGTGCCAGTAGAAAAAACGGACTAGCGGGAGTGGGTGAGCAGTTCTTC. Translating gives CASRKNGLAGVGEQFF.

Only one count was recorded for this clone. V is TRBV2 and J is TRBJ2-7, with 13 bases fitting TRBD2. V gave up 2 bases and J gave up 4 bases; unmatched junction bases: 5. Germline CDR1 is SNHLY and CDR2 is FYNNEI. This CDR3 has 16 amino acids. The CDR3 here is CASSERGTSGIYEQYF. The CDR3 DNA sequence: TGTGCCAGCAGTGAAAGGGGGACTAGCGGGATATACGAGCAGTACTTC.

The V gene is TRBV6-5, the J gene TRBJ2-6; D is unresolved. V lost 2 bases and J lost 4, with 9 bases in between. This CDR3 comprises 15 residues. The germline CDR1 and CDR2 sequences are MNHEY and SVGAGI. The CDR3 DNA is TGTGCCAGCAGTTACACGGGTGTGGGGGCCAACGTCCTGACTTTC. This sequence encodes CASSYTGVGANVLTF.

J is TRBJ1-1 and V is TRBV2; a weak D match, TRBD1 (6 bases). The CDR3 has 14 residues. The germline V and J ends were trimmed by 7 bases and 0 bases, with 12 bases remaining between them. Per the germline V gene, CDR1 is SNHLY and CDR2 is FYNNEI. CDR3 coding DNA: TGTGCCAGCACCCACCAGGGGTTGAACACTGAAGCTTTCTTT. This encodes CASTHQGLNTEAFF.

V is TRBV5-4 and J is TRBJ1-2, with TRBD1 matching over 9 bases. The V segment lost 0 bases and the J segment 8 bases; nucleotides outside the gene matches: 8. The germline CDR1 and CDR2 sequences are SGHNT and YYREEE (reference sequence). CDR3 length: 15 amino acids. For the CDR3, the DNA is TGTGCCAGCAGCTTGGACAGGGGGCGAAGCATCGGCTACACCTTC. This encodes CASSLDRGRSIGYTF. Full variable domain (rest looked up from reference TRBV5-4 and TRBJ1-2): ETGVTQSPTHLIKTRGQQVTLRCSSQSGHNTVSWYQQALGQGPQFIFQYYREEENGRGNFPPRFSGLQFPNYSSELNVNALELDDSALYLCASSLDRGRSIGYTFGSGTRLTVV.

The rearrangement uses TRBV11-2 and TRBJ2-2; D perhaps matches TRBD2 (6 bases). Trimming took 4 bases from V and 1 from J, leaving 10 bases between them. Germline values: CDR1 SGHAT, CDR2 FQNNGV. The length of the CDR3 is 15 residues. The CDR3 DNA sequence: TGTGCCAGCAGCTCGGGACTGAAGAACACCGGGGAGCTGTTTTTT. This encodes CASSSGLKNTGELFF.

The chain recombines TRBV7-8 with TRBJ2-3; 8 bases are shared with TRBD2. Germline CDR1 SGHVS, CDR2 FQNEAQ. This CDR3 is 15 amino acids long. V lost 6 bases to trimming and J lost 0 bases; unmatched junction nucleotides: 5. The CDR3 region is CASRGLGTSTDTQYF. The CDR3 DNA is TGTGCCAGCAGGGGACTAGGAACTAGCACAGATACGCAGTATTTT.

CDR3 sequence: CASSDDRGYEQYF. The DNA for the CDR3 is TGTGCCAGCAGCGACGACAGGGGCTACGAGCAGTACTTC. This rearrangement joins TRBV9 to TRBJ2-7; 8 bases fit TRBD1. J gave up 3 bases and V 3 bases, and 2 bases lay outside the gene matches. The V gene's germline CDR1 is SGDLS and CDR2 YYNGEE. CDR3 length equals 13 residues.

The rearrangement uses TRBV7-8 and TRBJ2-2, with TRBD2 matching over 11 bases. CDR1 is SGHVS, CDR2 FQNEAQ, per germline. The CDR3 has 15 amino acids. The V segment lost 5 bases and the J segment 5 bases; nucleotides outside the gene matches: 4. The CDR3 reads CASSRSGGATGELFF. The CDR3, as DNA: TGTGCCAGCAGCCGTAGCGGGGGGGCTACCGGGGAGCTGTTTTTT.

To note about this clone: Other DNA sequences in this specimen translate into the identical CDR3. V usage is TRBV28 and J usage is TRBJ2-3; possible D gene TRBD2, 6 bases. The germline V gene encodes CDR1 MDHEN and CDR2 SYDVKM. Deletions cut 1 base from V and 2 bases from J, with 19 bases between. The CDR3 runs 18 residues. CDR3 bases: TGTGCCAGCAGTTTATCTCGGCGGGGAGGCCAGGACACAGATACGCAGTATTTT. Its translation: CASSLSRRGGQDTDTQYF.

The V gene is TRBV5-1, the J gene TRBJ2-7; D is possibly TRBD1 (5 bases). There are 15 residues in the CDR3. Germline CDR1 is SGHRS and CDR2 is YFSETQ. V lost 0 bases to trimming and J lost 1 base, with 11 bases between them. CDR3 protein: CASSLVLGPSYEQYF. The CDR3 DNA follows: TGCGCCAGCAGCTTGGTTTTGGGGCCGTCCTACGAGCAGTACTTC.

The chain combines TRBV4-1 with TRBJ1-1; tentatively, D is TRBD1 (5 bases). The length of the CDR3 is 14 residues. Germline V CDR1 and CDR2: MGHRA, YSYEKL. V gave up 0 bases and J gave up 1 base, with 6 bases separating them. CDR3 nucleotides: TGCGCCAGCAGCCAAGAGACAGCGAACACTGAAGCTTTCTTT. This sequence encodes CASSQETANTEAFF.

CDR3 amino acids: CAISESRTSSYEQYF. The CDR3 DNA reads TGTGCCATCAGTGAGTCGCGGACTAGCTCCTACGAGCAGTACTTC. V usage is TRBV10-3 and J usage is TRBJ2-7; 7 nucleotides line up with TRBD2. This CDR3 contains 15 residues. V trimming: 0 bases; J trimming: 0 bases; junction bases outside the gene matches: 2. Germline V lookup: CDR1 ENHRY, CDR2 SYGVKD.

This sequence joins TRBV7-9 and TRBJ2-2; D is perhaps TRBD2 (5 bases). Germline V gene data show CDR1 as SEHNR and CDR2 as FQNEAQ (reference sequence). With 11 bases removed from V and 2 bases from J, the gap between germline ends came to 12 bases. The CDR3 sequence is 13 residues long. The CDR3 loop reads CAPGRGNTGELFF. The CDR3 nucleotides are TGTGCCCCGGGCCGGGGAAACACCGGGGAGCTGTTTTTT.

This chain uses TRBV5-6 with TRBJ2-7; a possible D gene is TRBD2 (5 bases). V shed 4 bases and J shed 7 bases, with 15 bases lying between them. Germline V gene data show CDR1 as SGHDT and CDR2 as YYEEEE. The CDR3 has 13 amino acids. The CDR3 sequence: CASSPGELGEQYF. As DNA, the CDR3 is TGTGCCAGCAGCCCTGGGGAGTTGGGTGAGCAGTACTTC.